The next 25 T cell receptor delta chains were all read from a single sample in a study of γδ T cells in repeated Plasmodium falciparum infection. TCRdb re-called clones from the multiplex PCR reads using CATT. The sample records 85,000 to 95,000 delta-chain clones, more than 1.4% being singletons. Vgamma9/Vdelta2+ and Vdelta2-negative gammadelta T cells were flow-sorted from PBMC for bulk sequencing. The sample was gamma-delta T cells from blood. Receptor source: a pool of human donors (malaria-infected and uninfected, not separated).

This clone was seen a few times. TCRdb pairs this DNA with a much larger clone's protein that differs at residue 11, likely a read error; the protein shown was translated from the DNA. The chain links TRDV3 to TRDJ1; TRDD3 agrees at 7 bases. The germline V gene encodes CDR1 TVYSNPD and CDR2 GDNSRS (reference sequence). The CDR3 loop spans 17 amino acids. The V gene end was trimmed by 3 bases and the J gene end by 1 base; junction bases not matched to a gene: 17. CDR3 bases: TGTGCCTTCCCCTGGGGGCCCTACAAACGGTGCACCGATAAACTCATCTTT. It codes for CAFPWGPYKRCTDKLIF.

This clone was detected a few times. Since a far larger clone is one base different, this is likely a read error. Other nucleotide sequences in the sample specify the same CDR3. The gene calls are TRDV2 and TRDJ3; D is possibly TRDD3 (5 bases). TCRdb leaves out the J gene; it was filled in here by matching the DNA to germline. The V gene lost 1 base and the J gene lost 3 bases, with 27 bases spanning the gap. The CDR3 extends over 22 amino acids. CDR1 is GEAIGNYY, CDR2 EKD, per germline. Written as DNA, the CDR3 is TGTGCCTGTGACACTGTGCTGGGAACTGCGGTGTTGACGGACTGGGACACCCGACAGATGTTTTTC. Protein: CACDTVLGTAVLTDWDTRQMFF.

This clone is categorized as medium-sized. The chain employs TRDV2 and TRDJ1, with TRDD2 as a possible D gene (6 bases). Germline V lookup: CDR1 GEAIGNYY, CDR2 EKD. CDR3 length equals 18 residues. V lost 2 bases and J lost 0, with 21 bases in between. The CDR3 reads CACDNNNSPSPYTDKLIF. In DNA, the CDR3 is TGTGCCTGTGACAACAACAATTCCCCTTCCCCTTACACCGATAAACTCATCTTT.

This clone was counted a few times. The protein TCRdb gives is from a much larger clone and does not agree with this DNA's translation at residue 5, likely a read error; the protein shown here comes from the DNA. This chain's CDR3 is CALGGPPYGGIPDKLIF. In DNA, the CDR3 is TGTGCTCTTGGGGGACCGCCCTACGGGGGGATCCCAGATAAACTCATCTTT. The chain joins TRDV1 to TRDJ1; 7 nucleotides align to TRDD3. As TCRdb names no J gene, one was assigned here on the basis of a DNA match to germline. The CDR3 contains 17 residues. CDR1 is TSWWSYY and CDR2 is QGS in the germline V gene. With 4 bases clipped from V and 5 bases from J, the junction kept 16 bases outside the gene matches.

In this sample, this clone is medium-sized. Other DNA sequences in this specimen translate into the identical CDR3. The chain has TRDV1 and TRDJ1; D call uncertain. The CDR3 runs 16 residues. CDR1 is TSWWSYY and CDR2 is QGS in the germline V gene. V lost 1 base and J lost 0, with 12 bases in between. CDR3 residues: CALGERGRFNTDKLIF. CDR3 bases: TGTGCTCTTGGGGAACGGGGCCGTTTCAACACCGATAAACTCATCTTT.

This rearrangement joins TRDV2 to TRDJ1; 8 nucleotides agree with TRDD3. No J gene is reported in TCRdb; it was inferred here by comparing the DNA with germline. Germline-derived CDR1 and CDR2 are GEAIGNYY and EKD. V trimming: 9 bases; J trimming: 0 bases; junction bases outside the gene matches: 2. CDR3 length: 12 residues. DNA of the CDR3: TGTGCCATACTGGGGGACACCGATAAACTCATCTTT. Amino acids: CAILGDTDKLIF.

This clone has a count of ten or more. TCRdb's protein for this DNA is that of a much larger clone and differs from the translation at residue 8, likely a read error; the protein shown is the DNA translation. The chain links TRDV2 to TRDJ1; perhaps TRDD3 as D (6 bases). CDR1 is GEAIGNYY, CDR2 EKD, per germline. The ends were cut back, 4 bases at V and 4 bases at J, with 33 bases in the middle. The CDR3 is 20 residues long. Here the CDR3 reads CACDPIKAPGTGKLLDKLIF. In DNA form, the CDR3 reads TGTGCCTGTGATCCCATTAAAGCCCCGGGTACTGGGAAGTTACTCGATAAACTCATCTTT.

To note about this clone: TCRdb lists the protein of a much larger clone for this DNA, which differs at residue 19, so this is likely a read error; the protein given here is translated from the DNA itself. The CDR3 DNA is TGTGCTCTTTACTTCCCGGGGTTCTTTCGGGCGGGATTCTCTCACTACACCGATAGACTCATCTTT. This sequence encodes CALYFPGFFRAGFSHYTDRLIF. This chain links TRDV1 with TRDJ1; D assignment may be TRDD2 or TRDD3 (5 bases each). The J gene, left out of TCRdb, was set here by checking the DNA against germline. Per germline, CDR1 TSWWSYY and CDR2 QGS. This CDR3 has 22 amino acids.

This clone has more than one count but fewer than ten. The TCRdb protein comes from a much larger clone and disagrees with this DNA's translation at residue 14, likely due to a read error; the protein given here is derived from the DNA. The genes are TRDV1 and TRDJ1, with D hard to call. Germline V gene data show CDR1 as TSWWSYY and CDR2 as QGS. V shed 2 bases and J shed 13 bases, with 26 bases lying between them. The CDR3 runs to 16 residues. The CDR3 here is CALGEGESAWVPGPIF. CDR3 in DNA: TGTGCTCTTGGGGAAGGAGAATCCGCGTGGGTACCCGGACCCATCTTT.

This clone came up many times. This chain uses TRDV1 with TRDJ1; no reliable D call. In germline, CDR1 is TSWWSYY, CDR2 QGS. This CDR3 is built from 14 residues. The germline V and J ends were trimmed by 5 bases and 0 bases, with 10 bases remaining between them. The CDR3 coding sequence is TGTGCTCTTGGGAACACGGGGTACACCGATAAACTCATCTTT. It translates to CALGNTGYTDKLIF.

This clone was counted only a few times. The TCRdb protein comes from a much larger clone and disagrees with this DNA's translation at residue 14, likely due to a read error; the protein given here is derived from the DNA. Called V gene: TRDV2; the J gene was not called. Germline V CDR1 and CDR2: GEAIGNYY, EKD. This CDR3 is 15 amino acids long. The CDR3 protein is CACDTVQRVTDKLTF. Here the CDR3 DNA reads TGTGCCTGTGACACGGTCCAGCGCGTTACCGATAAACTCACCTTT.

In its sample, this clone was seen a few times. A much larger clone lies one base from this, so it may be a read error. The V gene is TRDV1, the J gene TRDJ1; 11 bases agree with TRDD3. V dropped 5 bases and J dropped 3; count of bases not matched to a gene: 20. This CDR3 comprises 20 residues. CDR1 TSWWSYY and CDR2 QGS come from the germline V gene. The CDR3 region is CALGPTSPGGYYIRADKLIF. CDR3 coding DNA: TGTGCTCTTGGGCCAACTTCCCCTGGGGGATACTATATTAGGGCCGATAAACTCATCTTT.

Only a few counts were recorded for this clone. TCRdb's entry gives the protein of a much larger clone, which mismatches this DNA's translation at residue 5, likely from a read error; the protein reported here is translated from the DNA. This rearrangement joins TRDV2 to TRDJ1; D ambiguous. TCRdb leaves out the J gene; it was filled in here by matching the DNA to germline. Germline lookup yields CDR1 GEAIGNYY and CDR2 EKD. The CDR3 consists of 19 residues. Trimming cost V 3 bases and J 1 base, with 26 bases left between them. CDR3 coding DNA: TGTGCCTGTGACGCGTCTGGTCCCCGGCGGTCCTTACTCACCGATAAACTCATCTTT. Encoded protein: CACDASGPRRSLLTDKLIF.

Comment on this clone: The protein TCRdb gives is from a much larger clone and does not agree with this DNA's translation at residue 8, likely a read error; the protein shown here comes from the DNA. This chain uses TRDV1 with TRDJ1, with D possibly being TRDD3 (5 bases). The J gene was not available in TCRdb and was assigned here by matching the DNA to germline segments. Germline loops: CDR1 TSWWSYY, CDR2 QGS. This CDR3 region has 16 residues. V lost 5 bases and J 8 bases, leaving 24 bases between the germline ends. CDR3 DNA sequence: TGTGCTCTTGGGATCCGAACTGAGGGATTATCCGCCAAACTCATCTTT. Amino acid sequence: CALGIRTEGLSAKLIF.

This clone turned up a few times. This DNA's translation and the protein TCRdb lists, from a much larger clone, do not match at residue 10, likely due to a read error; the protein shown is translated from the DNA. The V and J genes are TRDV1 and TRDJ1; D is unresolved. TCRdb is silent on the J gene; assignment here came from matching the DNA to germline. Trimming pared 2 bases from V and 2 bases from J, leaving 18 bases between. Germline CDR1 reads TSWWSYY; CDR2 reads QGS. CDR3 length: 17 residues. In nucleotides, the CDR3 is TGTGCTCTTGGGGAAGTGGGTCGTGGGACACGGACCGATAAACTCATCTTT. Translating gives CALGEVGRGTRTDKLIF.

Notes on this clone: TCRdb has a much larger clone's protein, which differs at residue 13 from the translation of this DNA, likely because of a read error; what is shown is the protein translated from the DNA. The chain has TRDV2 and TRDJ1; 13 nucleotides match TRDD3. Germline values: CDR1 GEAIGNYY, CDR2 EKD. V was pared by 3 bases and J by 8 bases, with 17 bases of the junction left unmatched. The CDR3 is 18 residues long. CDR3 amino acids: CACDGVVLGDTTAQKLIF. CDR3 DNA sequence: TGTGCCTGTGACGGCGTGGTACTGGGGGATACGACCGCCCAAAAACTCATCTTT.

A note on this clone: TCRdb assigns this DNA the protein of a much larger clone, which departs from its translation at residue 4; this likely reflects a read error, and the protein shown comes from translating the DNA. This chain links TRDV1 with TRDJ1; D uncertain. This CDR3 comprises 14 residues. The V and J ends lost 7 bases and 4 bases respectively, with 16 bases between them. The germline V gene has CDR1 TSWWSYY and CDR2 QGS. The CDR3, as DNA: TGTGCTCTTGTGAATCCCCTTGGTGACGATAAACTCATCTTT. Its protein product is CALVNPLGDDKLIF.

Concerning this clone itself: TCRdb attributes to this sequence the protein of a much larger clone, which differs from the DNA translation at residue 14; a read error is likely, and the protein displayed is translated from the DNA. The J gene went uncalled, whereas the V gene is TRDV2. The germline V gene has CDR1 GEAIGNYY and CDR2 EKD. The CDR3 runs to 15 residues. CDR3 DNA sequence: TGTGCCTACCGTAGCACTGGACAACCCACCGATAAACTCACCTTT. Its protein is CAYRSTGQPTDKLTF.

This clone was seen ten or more times. A read error is likely here: a far larger clone is one base away. This sample includes further DNA sequences coding for the same CDR3. This chain links TRDV1 with TRDJ1; a possible D gene is TRDD3 (5 bases). Germline CDR1 and CDR2: TSWWSYY and QGS. The CDR3 has 18 residues. CDR3 nucleotides: TGCGCTCTTGGGGAAGGGGTTGGACTCCCCCTTACGACCGATAAACTCATCTTT. As protein: CALGEGVGLPLTTDKLIF.

To note about this clone: For this DNA, TCRdb reports the protein of a much larger clone, which diverges at residue 12, most likely from a read error; the protein presented here is translated directly from the DNA. The rearrangement joins TRDV2 to TRDJ1; 7 bases align to TRDD3. TCRdb does not report a J gene; here it was assigned by matching the DNA to germline references. This CDR3 has 19 residues. Trimming removed 3 bases from V and 0 bases from J; junction bases left unmatched: 18. Germline CDR1 GEAIGNYY, CDR2 EKD. CDR3 sequence: CACDSFFTRTGDYTDKLIF. CDR3 coding DNA: TGTGCCTGTGACTCGTTCTTCACGCGTACTGGGGACTACACCGATAAACTCATCTTT.

This clone was observed a handful of times. This DNA's translation differs at residue 8 from TCRdb's protein, which comes from a much larger clone; a read error is likely, and the protein shown is translated from the DNA. The V call is TRDV2, the J call TRDJ1, with TRDD3 matching over 7 bases. Germline values: CDR1 GEAIGNYY, CDR2 EKD. J gave up 2 bases and V 3 bases, and 5 bases lay outside the gene matches. The CDR3 runs to 14 residues. The CDR3 region has the DNA TGTGCCTGTGACCGGGGGATTGAGACCGATAAACTCATCTTT. Protein: CACDRGIETDKLIF.

Note on this clone: TCRdb lists the protein of a much larger clone for this DNA, which differs at residue 17, so this is likely a read error; the protein given here is translated from the DNA itself. The gene calls are TRDV1 and TRDJ1, with TRDD3 matching 11 bases. The J gene, absent from TCRdb, was called here by matching the DNA to germline. Germline V gene sequence: CDR1 TSWWSYY, CDR2 QGS. V shed 0 bases and J 0 bases; nucleotides not matched to a gene: 21. This CDR3 region has 23 residues. The CDR3 loop reads CALGELLRPRLSWGIPHTDKLIF. CDR3 in DNA: TGTGCTCTTGGGGAACTACTTCGTCCTAGATTAAGCTGGGGGATACCGCACACCGATAAACTCATCTTT.

Points on this clone: The protein TCRdb gives is from a much larger clone and does not agree with this DNA's translation at residue 13, likely a read error; the protein shown here comes from the DNA. This chain uses TRDV2 with TRDJ1; D is possibly TRDD3 (5 bases). V gave up 5 bases and J gave up 0 bases, with 33 bases separating them. Germline assignment: CDR1 GEAIGNYY and CDR2 EKD. The length of the CDR3 is 21 residues. The CDR3 reads CACASLSGMGTTEGYTDKLIF. The CDR3 nucleotides are TGTGCCTGTGCTTCATTAAGTGGGATGGGAACTACTGAGGGATACACCGATAAACTCATCTTT.

As concerns this clone: TCRdb's entry gives the protein of a much larger clone, which mismatches this DNA's translation at residue 5, likely from a read error; the protein reported here is translated from the DNA. This chain uses TRDV2 with TRDJ3; TRDD3 agrees at 12 bases. Assignment of the J gene here rests on matching the DNA to germline, because TCRdb gives none. Germline-derived CDR1 and CDR2 are GEAIGNYY and EKD. CDR3 length: 22 residues. V was pared by 3 bases and J by 0 bases, with 14 bases of the junction left unmatched. CDR3 sequence reads: CACDALKLGDTPNSWDTRQMFF. The CDR3 region has the DNA TGTGCCTGTGACGCCTTAAAACTGGGGGATACCCCGAACTCCTGGGACACCCGACAGATGTTTTTC.

This clone was found a few times. A read error is likely here: a far larger clone is one base away. This sample includes further DNA sequences coding for the same CDR3. V gene TRDV3 combines with J gene TRDJ1; TRDD3 is a possible D gene (6 bases). Germline CDR1 TVYSNPD, CDR2 GDNSRS (reference sequence). V shed 0 bases and J shed 5 bases, with 25 bases lying between them. This CDR3 is built from 17 residues. CDR3: CAFSFEALVLGDDKLIF. The CDR3, as DNA: TGTGCCTTTAGTTTCGAGGCGCTGGTACTGGGAGATGATAAACTCATCTTT.